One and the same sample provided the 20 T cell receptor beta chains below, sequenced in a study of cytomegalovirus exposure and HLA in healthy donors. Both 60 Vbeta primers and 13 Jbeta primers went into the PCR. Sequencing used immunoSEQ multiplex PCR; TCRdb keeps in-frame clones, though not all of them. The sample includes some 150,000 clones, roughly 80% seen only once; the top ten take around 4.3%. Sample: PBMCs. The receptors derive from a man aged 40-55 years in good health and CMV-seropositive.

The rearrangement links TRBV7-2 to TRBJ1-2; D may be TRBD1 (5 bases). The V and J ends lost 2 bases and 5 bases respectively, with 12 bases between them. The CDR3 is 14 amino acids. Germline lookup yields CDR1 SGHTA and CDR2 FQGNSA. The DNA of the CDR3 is TGTGCCAGCAGCTTACAGGGTTCGGGTTATGGCTACACCTTC. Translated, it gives CASSLQGSGYGYTF.

CDR3 residues: CASSIAGQPQHF. CDR3 nucleotides: TGTGCCAGTAGTATAGCCGGGCAGCCCCAGCATTTT. The gene calls are TRBV19 and TRBJ1-5; D remains ambiguous. This CDR3 has 12 residues. Germline V gene sequence: CDR1 LNHDA, CDR2 SQIVND (reference sequence). V lost 1 base to trimming and J lost 7 bases, with 5 bases between them.

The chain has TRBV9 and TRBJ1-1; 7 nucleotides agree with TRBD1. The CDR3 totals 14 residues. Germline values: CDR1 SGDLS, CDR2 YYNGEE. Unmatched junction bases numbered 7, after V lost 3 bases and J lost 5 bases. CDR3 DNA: TGTGCCAGCAGCGCACAGGGGATTGGGACTGAAGCTTTCTTT. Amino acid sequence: CASSAQGIGTEAFF.

This CDR3 reads CASSNRGNEQFF. DNA for the CDR3: TGTGCCAGCAGTAACAGGGGCAATGAGCAGTTCTTC. V usage is TRBV6-1 and J usage is TRBJ2-1; 7 bases are a match to TRBD1. Germline lookup yields CDR1 MNHNS and CDR2 SASEGT. The CDR3 runs 12 residues. V trimming: 5 bases; J trimming: 6 bases; junction bases outside the gene matches: 1.

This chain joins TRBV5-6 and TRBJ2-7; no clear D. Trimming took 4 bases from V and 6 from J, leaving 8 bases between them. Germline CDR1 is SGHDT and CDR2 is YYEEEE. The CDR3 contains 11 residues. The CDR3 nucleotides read TGTGCCAGCAGCGGTACCGGCGAGCAGTACTTC. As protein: CASSGTGEQYF.

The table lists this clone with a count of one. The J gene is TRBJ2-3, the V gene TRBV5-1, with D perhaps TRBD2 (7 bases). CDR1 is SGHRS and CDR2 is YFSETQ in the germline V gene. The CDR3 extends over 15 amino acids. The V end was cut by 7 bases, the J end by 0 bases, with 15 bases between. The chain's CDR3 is CASDPGGVSTDTQYF. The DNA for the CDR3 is TGCGCCAGCGACCCGGGGGGCGTTAGCACAGATACGCAGTATTTT.

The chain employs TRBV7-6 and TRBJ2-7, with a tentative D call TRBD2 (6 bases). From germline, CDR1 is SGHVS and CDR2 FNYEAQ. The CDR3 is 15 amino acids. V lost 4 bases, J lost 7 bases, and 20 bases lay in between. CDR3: CASSSSSVSLGEQYF. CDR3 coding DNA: TGTGCCAGCAGCTCCTCTAGCGTCTCTTTGGGGGAGCAGTACTTC.

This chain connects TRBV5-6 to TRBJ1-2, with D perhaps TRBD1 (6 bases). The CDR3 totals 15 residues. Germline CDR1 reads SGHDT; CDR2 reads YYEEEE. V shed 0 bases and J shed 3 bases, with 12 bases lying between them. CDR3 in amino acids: CASSLGTGLDYGYTF. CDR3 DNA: TGTGCCAGCAGCTTGGGAACAGGGTTGGACTATGGCTACACCTTC.

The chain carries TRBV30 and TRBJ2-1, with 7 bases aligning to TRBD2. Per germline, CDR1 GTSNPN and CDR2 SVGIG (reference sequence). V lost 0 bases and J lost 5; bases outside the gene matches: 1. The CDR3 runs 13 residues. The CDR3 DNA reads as TGTGCCTGGAGTGTGGGGGGGGACAATGAGCAGTTCTTC. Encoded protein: CAWSVGGDNEQFF.

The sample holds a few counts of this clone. Here the CDR3 reads CASSPMEGNTIYF. The CDR3 bases are TGTGCCAGCTCACCGATGGAGGGAAACACCATATATTTT. This sequence joins TRBV18 and TRBJ1-3; D is uncertain. V lost 3 bases to trimming and J lost 4 bases, with 7 bases between them. This CDR3 has 13 residues. Per the germline V gene, CDR1 is KGHSH and CDR2 is LQKENI. The full variable domain, completed using reference TRBV18 and TRBJ1-3, is NAGVMQNPRHLVRRRGQEARLRCSPMKGHSHVYWYRQLPEEGLKFMVYLQKENIIDESGMPKERFSAEFPKEGPSILRIQQVVRGDSAAYFCASSPMEGNTIYFGEGSWLTVV.

Here the CDR3 reads CASSRGGKGDTEAFF. The CDR3 DNA reads TGTGCCAGCAGCCGAGGAGGGAAAGGGGACACTGAAGCTTTCTTT. The V call is TRBV7-9, the J call TRBJ1-1, with D perhaps TRBD1 (5 bases). There are 15 residues in the CDR3. Trimming removed 5 bases at V and 3 bases at J, with 16 bases between. CDR1 is SEHNR, CDR2 FQNEAQ, per germline (reference sequence).

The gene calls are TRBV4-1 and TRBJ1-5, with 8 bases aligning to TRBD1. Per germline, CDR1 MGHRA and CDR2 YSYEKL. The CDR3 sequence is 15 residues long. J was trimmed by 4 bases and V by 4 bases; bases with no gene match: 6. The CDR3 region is CASSRTGQANQPQHF. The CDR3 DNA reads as TGCGCCAGCAGCCGAACGGGACAGGCAAATCAGCCCCAGCATTTT.

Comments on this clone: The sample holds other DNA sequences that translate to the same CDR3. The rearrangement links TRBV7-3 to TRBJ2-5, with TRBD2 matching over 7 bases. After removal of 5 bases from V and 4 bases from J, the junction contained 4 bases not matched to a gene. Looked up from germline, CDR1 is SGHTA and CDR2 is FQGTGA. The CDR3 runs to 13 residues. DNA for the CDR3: TGTGCCAGCAGCCGGGGGGAAGGAGAGACCCAGTACTTC. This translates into CASSRGEGETQYF.

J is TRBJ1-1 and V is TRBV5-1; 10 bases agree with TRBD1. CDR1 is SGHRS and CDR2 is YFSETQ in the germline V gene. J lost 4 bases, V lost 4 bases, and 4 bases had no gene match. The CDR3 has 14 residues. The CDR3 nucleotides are TGCGCCAGCAGCCCGGACAGGGGGATCACTGAAGCTTTCTTT. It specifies CASSPDRGITEAFF. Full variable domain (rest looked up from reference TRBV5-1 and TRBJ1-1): KAGVTQTPRYLIKTRGQQVTLSCSPISGHRSVSWYQQTPGQGLQFLFEYFSETQRNKGNFPGRFSGRQFSNSRSEMNVSTLELGDSALYLCASSPDRGITEAFFGQGTRLTVV.

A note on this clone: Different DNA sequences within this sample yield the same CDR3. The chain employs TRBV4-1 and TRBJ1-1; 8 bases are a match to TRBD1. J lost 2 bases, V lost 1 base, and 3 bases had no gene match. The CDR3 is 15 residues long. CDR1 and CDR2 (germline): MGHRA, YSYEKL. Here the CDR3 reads CASSQAGQGNTEAFF. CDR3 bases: TGCGCCAGCAGCCAAGCCGGACAGGGAAACACTGAAGCTTTCTTT.

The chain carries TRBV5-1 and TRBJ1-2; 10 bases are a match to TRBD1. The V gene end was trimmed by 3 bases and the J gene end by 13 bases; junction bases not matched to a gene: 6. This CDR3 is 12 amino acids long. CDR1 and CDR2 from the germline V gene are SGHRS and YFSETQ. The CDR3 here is CASSWGTGDLTF. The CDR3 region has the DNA TGCGCCAGCAGCTGGGGGACAGGGGATCTCACCTTC.

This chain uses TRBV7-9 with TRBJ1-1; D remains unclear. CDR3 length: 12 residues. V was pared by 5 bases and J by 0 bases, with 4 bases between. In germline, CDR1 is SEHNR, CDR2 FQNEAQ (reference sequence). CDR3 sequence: CASSPMNTEAFF. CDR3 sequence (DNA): TGTGCCAGCAGCCCCATGAACACTGAAGCTTTCTTT.

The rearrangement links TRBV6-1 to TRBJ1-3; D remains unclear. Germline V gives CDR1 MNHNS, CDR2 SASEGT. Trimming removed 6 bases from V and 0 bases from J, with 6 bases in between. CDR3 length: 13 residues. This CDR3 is CASRSFSGNTIYF. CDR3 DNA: TGTGCCAGCAGGTCCTTCTCTGGAAACACCATATATTTT.

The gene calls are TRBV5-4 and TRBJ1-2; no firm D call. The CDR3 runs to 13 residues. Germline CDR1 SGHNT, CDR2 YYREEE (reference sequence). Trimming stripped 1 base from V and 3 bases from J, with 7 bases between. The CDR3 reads CASSLPVHYGYTF. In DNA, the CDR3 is TGTGCCAGCAGCTTGCCGGTACACTATGGCTACACCTTC.

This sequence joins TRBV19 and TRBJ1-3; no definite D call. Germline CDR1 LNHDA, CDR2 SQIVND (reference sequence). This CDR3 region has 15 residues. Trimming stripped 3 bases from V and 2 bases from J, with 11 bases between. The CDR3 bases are TGTGCCAGTAGTATTCTAGCCGCTGCTGGAAACACCATATATTTT. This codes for CASSILAAAGNTIYF.